This TCR beta chain was recorded in a study of brain metastases from non-small cell lung cancer. On this clone itself: What it binds is not known. The same CDR3 also results from other DNA sequences found in this sample.

Produced via immunoSEQ multiplex PCR; TCRdb's table is partial and in-frame only. Of almost 2,500 clones listed, over 80% are singletons. The study, taken as a whole, reports: Expanded T-cell clones appeared in approximately 67% of brain metastases over primaries.

The CDR3 extends over 12 amino acids. Germline V gene data show CDR1 as MNHNS and CDR2 as SASEGT. V was pared by 3 bases and J by 7 bases, with 7 bases between. This TCR was recovered from a donor aged 40 or older with non-small cell lung cancer. The chain carries TRBV6-1 and TRBJ1-3; no clear D gene. Material for sequencing was primary lung tumor tissue. The CDR3 DNA sequence: TGTGCCAGCAGTGACCCGGGGAACACCATATATTTT. This gives the protein CASSDPGNTIYF.